Following are 22 T cell receptor beta chains from one sample sequenced in a study of control samples from healthy donors and cancer patients. The repertoire was sequenced with immunoSEQ multiplex PCR; TCRdb's copy has only in-frame clones and lacks some. The sample contains about 55,000 clones, 95% to 96% of which appear only once. The material sequenced was blood. Source of these receptors: a woman between 18 and 29 years old in good health.

The chain is built from TRBV9 and TRBJ2-1; D tentatively reads TRBD1 or TRBD2 (5 bases each). The CDR3 covers 13 residues. Trimming stripped 5 bases from V and 9 bases from J, with 15 bases between. In germline, CDR1 is SGDLS, CDR2 YYNGEE. The CDR3 DNA follows: TGTGCCAGCAGTGCCGGGACCCGATTTGAGCAGTTCTTC. Translated: CASSAGTRFEQFF.

The rearrangement links TRBV10-2 to TRBJ1-1, with D hard to call. V lost 7 bases and J 5 bases, leaving 11 bases between the germline ends. CDR3 size: 12 residues. The germline CDR1 and CDR2 sequences are WSHSY and SAAADI. This CDR3 is CASKEWETEAFF. The CDR3 region has the DNA TGCGCCAGCAAAGAGTGGGAAACTGAAGCTTTCTTT.

The chain uses TRBV7-5 and TRBJ2-5. TRBV7-5 is deemed a pseudogene. The CDR3 extends over 9 amino acids. CDR3 in amino acids: CARSLTQYF. Written as DNA, the CDR3 is TGTGCCAGAAGCTTAACCCAGTACTTC.

The rearrangement joins TRBV5-1 to TRBJ2-3; TRBD1 matches at 8 bases. After removal of 10 bases from V and 2 bases from J, the junction contained 12 bases not matched to a gene. From germline, CDR1 is SGHRS and CDR2 YFSETQ. The CDR3 is made up of 15 amino acids. CDR3 in amino acids: CASKGGTGSTDTQYF. Written as DNA, the CDR3 is TGCGCCTCCAAAGGTGGGACAGGATCCACAGATACGCAGTATTTT.

This sequence joins TRBV5-1 and TRBJ1-1, with D possibly TRBD1 on 5 matching bases. The CDR3 loop spans 15 amino acids. The germline V and J ends were trimmed by 4 bases and 3 bases, with 16 bases remaining between them. Per the germline V gene, CDR1 is SGHRS and CDR2 is YFSETQ. CDR3 coding DNA: TGCGCCAGCAGCCCCAATGTTGGGGCCTACACTGAAGCTTTCTTT. This codes for CASSPNVGAYTEAFF.

J is TRBJ1-5 and V is TRBV2; D gene ambiguous. The CDR3 totals 15 residues. Trimming left V 6 bases short and J 3 bases short, with 15 bases between. CDR1 and CDR2 from the germline V gene are SNHLY and FYNNEI. CDR3 DNA sequence: TGTGCCAGCAGGTATGAGACTTCTATCAATCAGCCCCAGCATTTT. Protein sequence: CASRYETSINQPQHF.

CDR3: CASSLGRPLSGNTIYF. The CDR3 DNA sequence: TGCGCCAGCAGCTTGGGCAGACCCCTGTCTGGAAACACCATATATTTT. The rearrangement uses TRBV5-1 and TRBJ1-3; D is unclear. CDR1 is SGHRS, CDR2 YFSETQ, per germline. Deletions cut 0 bases from V and 1 base from J, with 11 bases between. CDR3 size: 16 residues.

The CDR3 is CASSLGLAANTEAFF. The CDR3 DNA sequence: TGCGCCAGCAGCTTGGGGTTGGCGGCCAACACTGAAGCTTTCTTT. The chain couples TRBV5-1 to TRBJ1-1; D is uncertain. The germline V gene has CDR1 SGHRS and CDR2 YFSETQ. CDR3 length: 15 residues. With 0 bases removed from V and 2 bases from J, the gap between germline ends came to 11 bases.

V is TRBV10-1 and J is TRBJ1-1, with 7 positions matching TRBD1. The germline gives CDR1 WNHNN, CDR2 SYGVQD (reference sequence). V shed 6 bases, J shed 11 bases, and the junction held 9 bases outside the gene matches. The CDR3 runs to 12 residues. CDR3 sequence: CASRLTTGEAFF. In DNA form, the CDR3 reads TGCGCCAGCAGATTAACTACAGGGGAGGCTTTCTTT.

The genes are TRBV7-2 and TRBJ1-2; no reliable D call. Trimming shortened V by 4 bases and J by 6 bases, and 15 bases separated the two germline ends. Germline loops: CDR1 SGHTA, CDR2 FQGNSA. The CDR3 runs to 14 residues. CDR3 nucleotide sequence: TGTGCCAGCAGCTCCCAACGGGCTTTGAATGGCTACACCTTC. It specifies CASSSQRALNGYTF. Drawing the rest from reference TRBV7-2 and TRBJ1-2, the complete variable domain is GAGVSQSPSNKVTEKGKDVELRCDPISGHTALYWYRQSLGQGLEFLIYFQGNSAPDKSGLPSDRFSAERTGGSVSTLTIQRTQQEDSAVYLCASSSQRALNGYTFGSGTRLTVV.

The chain carries TRBV5-4 and TRBJ2-1; unclear D gene. CDR1 is SGHNT, CDR2 YYREEE, per germline (reference sequence). The CDR3 contains 11 residues. The V end was cut by 0 bases, the J end by 9 bases, with 4 bases between. This CDR3 is CASSLEGEQFF. The CDR3 DNA is TGTGCCAGCAGCTTGGAGGGTGAGCAGTTCTTC.

The rearrangement links TRBV9 to TRBJ1-2; 9 bases map to TRBD1. The trim removed 5 bases at V and 3 bases at J, leaving 17 bases unmatched. The CDR3 has 18 amino acids. Germline assignment: CDR1 SGDLS and CDR2 YYNGEE. The CDR3 nucleotides read TGTGCCAGCAGACCTGATGGGGACAGGGTTCCGGATTACTATGGCTACACCTTC. Translation gives CASRPDGDRVPDYYGYTF.

The chain joins TRBV2 to TRBJ2-5; D may be TRBD2 (6 bases). V lost 4 bases, J lost 1 base, and 13 bases lay in between. Per the germline V gene, CDR1 is SNHLY and CDR2 is FYNNEI. The CDR3 has 15 amino acids. CDR3 in DNA: TGTGCCAGCAGTGTAACCGGGACTCTCCAAGAGACCCAGTACTTC. It translates to CASSVTGTLQETQYF.

The chain uses TRBV9 and TRBJ2-1; 11 nucleotides match TRBD2. Germline CDR1 SGDLS, CDR2 YYNGEE. This CDR3 comprises 18 residues. With V trimmed by 4 bases and J by 1 base, 10 bases remained unmatched. For the CDR3, the DNA is TGTGCCAGCAGCCCCCGACTAGCGGGGCCTATGTCCTACAATGAGCAGTTCTTC. It translates to CASSPRLAGPMSYNEQFF.

The chain combines TRBV29-1 with TRBJ2-2; D perhaps matches TRBD1 (5 bases). Germline V CDR1 and CDR2: SQVTM, ANQGSEA. The CDR3 contains 12 residues. V was shortened by 4 bases and J by 5 bases, with 8 bases between the two germline ends. The CDR3 region is CSVVRATGELFF. CDR3 coding DNA: TGCAGCGTTGTCAGGGCGACCGGGGAGCTGTTTTTT.

The rearrangement joins TRBV2 to TRBJ1-4; possible D gene TRBD1, 5 bases. V was pared by 7 bases and J by 8 bases, with 14 bases between. The germline V gene encodes CDR1 SNHLY and CDR2 FYNNEI. The CDR3 totals 13 residues. In DNA, the CDR3 is TGTGCCAGCAATACGGGACGAGGGGAAAAACTGTTTTTT. Residues: CASNTGRGEKLFF.

The gene calls are TRBV30 and TRBJ1-3; D perhaps matches TRBD1 (5 bases). Germline V gene sequence: CDR1 GTSNPN, CDR2 SVGIG (reference sequence). CDR3 length equals 17 residues. Trimming took off 4 bases at V and 1 base at J, with 20 bases between the two ends. CDR3 protein: CAWKDEGLGWSGNTIYF. The DNA for the CDR3 is TGTGCCTGGAAAGACGAGGGGCTCGGATGGTCTGGAAACACCATATATTTT.

V usage is TRBV2 and J usage is TRBJ2-7; 8 nucleotides agree with TRBD1. This CDR3 spans 14 amino acids. The J segment lost 5 bases and the V segment lost 3 bases, leaving 6 bases of the junction unmatched. CDR1 SNHLY and CDR2 FYNNEI come from the germline V gene. CDR3 nucleotide sequence: TGTGCCAGCAGTGACTGGACAGGGCAGAACGAGCAGTACTTC. Its translation: CASSDWTGQNEQYF.

The genes are TRBV5-1 and TRBJ1-5, with D perhaps TRBD1 (5 bases). Germline loops: CDR1 SGHRS, CDR2 YFSETQ. V gave up 3 bases and J gave up 7 bases, with 11 bases separating them. The CDR3 is 13 amino acids. CDR3 sequence (DNA): TGCGCCAGCAGCTCATTTGGGGGACAGCCCCAGCATTTT. Amino acid sequence: CASSSFGGQPQHF.

This sequence joins TRBV28 and TRBJ1-6, with a tentative D call TRBD1 (5 bases). Germline-derived CDR1 and CDR2 are MDHEN and SYDVKM. V lost 3 bases, J lost 15 bases, and 9 bases lay in between. The CDR3 totals 11 residues. The CDR3: CASSFKRGLHF. CDR3 bases: TGTGCCAGCAGTTTCAAGAGGGGCCTCCACTTT.

The rearrangement joins TRBV6-5 to TRBJ2-3; maybe TRBD2 (5 bases). Per the germline V gene, CDR1 is MNHEY and CDR2 is SVGAGI. V lost 5 bases to trimming and J lost 0 bases, with 12 bases between them. The CDR3 spans 15 residues. The CDR3 DNA is TGTGCCAGCAGTCCTGCCGGGGTTAGCACAGATACGCAGTATTTT. It is translated as CASSPAGVSTDTQYF.

V usage is TRBV19 and J usage is TRBJ2-5, with TRBD2 matching over 10 bases. V gave up 9 bases and J gave up 1 base; unmatched junction bases: 8. The length of the CDR3 is 15 residues. The germline V gene encodes CDR1 LNHDA and CDR2 SQIVND (reference sequence). CDR3 coding DNA: TGTGCCAGCCGACCGGGACTAGCGAGCCAAGAGACCCAGTACTTC. Translation gives CASRPGLASQETQYF.